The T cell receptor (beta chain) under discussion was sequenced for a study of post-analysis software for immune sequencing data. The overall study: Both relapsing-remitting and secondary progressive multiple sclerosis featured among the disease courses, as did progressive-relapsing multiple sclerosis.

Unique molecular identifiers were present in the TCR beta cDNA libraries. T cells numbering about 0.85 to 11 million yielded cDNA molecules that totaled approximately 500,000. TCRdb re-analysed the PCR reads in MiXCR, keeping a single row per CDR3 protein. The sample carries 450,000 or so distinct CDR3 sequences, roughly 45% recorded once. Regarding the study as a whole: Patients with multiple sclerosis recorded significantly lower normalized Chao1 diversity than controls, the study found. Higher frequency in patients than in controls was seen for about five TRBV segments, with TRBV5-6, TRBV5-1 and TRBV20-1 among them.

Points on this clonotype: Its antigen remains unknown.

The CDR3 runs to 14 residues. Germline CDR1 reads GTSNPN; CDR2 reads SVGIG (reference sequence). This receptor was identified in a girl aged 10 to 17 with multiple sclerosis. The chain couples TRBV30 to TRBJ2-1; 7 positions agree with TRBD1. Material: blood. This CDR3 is CAQTRQGQRNEQFF. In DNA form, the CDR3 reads TGTGCACAGACGAGACAGGGACAGAGAAATGAGCAGTTCTTC.